Following are 21 T cell receptor beta chains from one sample sequenced in a study of blood T cell repertoires in COVID-19. Assay: immunoSEQ multiplex PCR; the TCRdb copy retains only in-frame clones and omits some. The sample holds roughly 380,000 clones, about 89% seen once. Material: PBMCs or T cells enriched from blood (not recorded which). Every receptor here comes from a man aged 30 to 45 who had recovered from COVID-19.

The rearrangement joins TRBV13 to TRBJ1-1; TRBD1 is a possible D gene (6 bases). The CDR3 is made up of 14 amino acids. Trimming took off 5 bases at V and 0 bases at J, with 10 bases between the two ends. Germline lookup yields CDR1 PRHDT and CDR2 FYEKMQ (reference sequence). This CDR3 is CASSEQGLNTEAFF. In DNA form, the CDR3 reads TGTGCCAGCAGCGAACAGGGCTTGAACACTGAAGCTTTCTTT. The entire variable domain, with the rest obtained from reference TRBV13 and TRBJ1-1, is as follows: AAGVIQSPRHLIKEKRETATLKCYPIPRHDTVYWYQQGPGQDPQFLISFYEKMQSDKGSIPDRFSAQQFSDYHSELNMSSLELGDSALYFCASSEQGLNTEAFFGQGTRLTVV.

V is TRBV5-6 and J is TRBJ1-4; 9 nucleotides line up with TRBD1. From germline, CDR1 is SGHDT and CDR2 YYEEEE. The junction had 14 bases not matched to a gene; V was cut back by 3 bases and J by 8 bases. This CDR3 has 17 amino acids. The CDR3 here is CASSSKGLDRGREKLFF. In DNA form, the CDR3 reads TGTGCCAGCAGCTCTAAGGGTCTTGACAGGGGGAGAGAAAAACTGTTTTTT.

This chain links TRBV3-1 (or the pseudogene TRBV3-2) with TRBJ2-1; 12 bases agree with TRBD2. CDR3 length: 18 residues. After removal of 0 bases from V and 7 bases from J, the junction contained 10 bases not matched to a gene. Germline V gene sequence: CDR1 LGHDT, CDR2 YNNKEL (reference sequence). Here the CDR3 reads CASSQDVIPGLAGNEQFF. CDR3 DNA: TGTGCCAGCAGCCAAGACGTAATCCCGGGACTAGCGGGTAATGAGCAGTTCTTC.

This clone came up once. The DNA of the CDR3 is TGTGCCGCACAGGGGGCCAGCACTGAAGCTTTCTTT. Protein product: CAAQGASTEAFF. This chain joins TRBV7-9 and TRBJ1-1, with TRBD1 identical over 9 bases. CDR3 length equals 12 residues. V shed 11 bases, J shed 4 bases, and the junction held 5 bases outside the gene matches. The germline CDR1 and CDR2 sequences are SEHNR and FQNEAQ (reference sequence).

The chain combines TRBV5-8 with TRBJ1-2, with TRBD1 matching over 7 bases. There are 11 residues in the CDR3. V was clipped by 5 bases and J by 14 bases; unmatched bases: 9. CDR1 and CDR2 from the germline V gene are SGHTS and YDEGEE. CDR3 DNA: TGTGCCAGCAGTTTACAGGGGATCGGGACCTTC. It specifies CASSLQGIGTF.

The V gene is TRBV2, the J gene TRBJ2-7, with 8 bases identical to TRBD1. The CDR3 is made up of 13 amino acids. Trimming at V came to 6 bases and at J to 2 bases, leaving 3 bases not matched to a gene. CDR1 is SNHLY, CDR2 FYNNEI, per germline. The CDR3: CASSDRGAYEQYF. CDR3 nucleotides: TGTGCCAGCAGCGACAGGGGTGCCTACGAGCAGTACTTC.

The chain uses TRBV10-3 and TRBJ2-2; a weak D match, TRBD2 (5 bases). CDR3 length: 14 residues. The ends were cut back, 11 bases at V and 7 bases at J, with 20 bases in the middle. The germline V gene has CDR1 ENHRY and CDR2 SYGVKD. CDR3 sequence: CAVSGSIAGGELFF. CDR3 in DNA: TGTGCCGTCTCTGGTAGCATCGCGGGCGGGGAGCTGTTTTTT.

The V call is TRBV7-9, the J call TRBJ2-7; D may be TRBD2 (5 bases). The germline gives CDR1 SEHNR, CDR2 FQNEAQ (reference sequence). Trimming stripped 5 bases from V and 3 bases from J, with 17 bases between. The CDR3 has 15 residues. For the CDR3, the DNA is TGTGCCAGCAGCCCGAGCGGACTCGAAAACTACGAGCAGTACTTC. Its protein product is CASSPSGLENYEQYF.

The chain links TRBV7-9 to TRBJ2-5; 7 bases map to TRBD1. The germline gives CDR1 SEHNR, CDR2 FQNEAQ (reference sequence). The CDR3 length is 13 residues. V trimming: 3 bases; J trimming: 4 bases; junction bases outside the gene matches: 2. CDR3 DNA sequence: TGTGCCAGCAGCTTTTACAGGGGAGAGACCCAGTACTTC. Translated: CASSFYRGETQYF.

This clone was counted only a few times. This chain joins TRBV25-1 and TRBJ1-4; D unresolved. V was clipped by 7 bases and J by 11 bases, with 11 bases between them. Germline V lookup: CDR1 MGHDK, CDR2 SYGVNS. The CDR3 totals 11 residues. CDR3 DNA sequence: TGTGCCAGCACCGAGGGTTGGAAACTGTTTTTT. The encoded protein is CASTEGWKLFF.

V is TRBV19 and J is TRBJ1-2, with 8 bases fitting TRBD1. With V trimmed by 3 bases and J by 6 bases, 12 bases remained unmatched. The CDR3 spans 16 residues. Per germline, CDR1 LNHDA and CDR2 SQIVND (reference sequence). CDR3 loop: CASSITHGQGADGYTF. CDR3 nucleotides: TGTGCCAGTAGTATCACCCATGGGCAGGGGGCTGATGGCTACACCTTC.

V usage is TRBV7-9 and J usage is TRBJ1-3, with D unresolved. The V and J ends lost 5 bases and 3 bases respectively, with 8 bases between them. CDR1 and CDR2 (germline): SEHNR, FQNEAQ (reference sequence). The CDR3 extends over 13 amino acids. The CDR3 here is CASSVSGGNTIYF. The CDR3 nucleotides read TGTGCCAGCAGCGTCTCGGGTGGAAACACCATATATTTT.

The J gene is TRBJ2-7, the V gene TRBV4-2; 12 positions agree with TRBD2. Trimming took 5 bases from V and 1 from J; bases not matched to a gene: 9. Germline V gene data show CDR1 as LGHNA and CDR2 as YNFKEQ. The CDR3 contains 17 residues. The CDR3 here is CASSSTSGGSFSYEQYF. DNA for the CDR3: TGTGCCAGCAGCAGTACTAGCGGGGGGTCTTTTTCCTACGAGCAGTACTTC.

The chain has TRBV4-3 and TRBJ1-3; the D gene is possibly TRBD1 (6 bases). Germline V gene sequence: CDR1 LGHNA, CDR2 YSLEER. V lost 0 bases and J lost 5, with 17 bases in between. This CDR3 region has 17 residues. CDR3 amino acids: CASSQDPPQGQRNTIYF. The CDR3 DNA is TGCGCCAGCAGCCAAGACCCACCACAGGGTCAAAGAAACACCATATATTTT.

The rearrangement joins TRBV28 to TRBJ2-5; D remains ambiguous. CDR3 length equals 12 residues. V gave up 5 bases and J gave up 1 base, with 5 bases separating them. Germline CDR1 is MDHEN and CDR2 is SYDVKM. The CDR3 bases are TGTGCCAGCAGTAGAGGCCAAGAGACCCAGTACTTC. Residues: CASSRGQETQYF.

The chain couples TRBV5-1 to TRBJ1-1; 9 bases map to TRBD1. J was trimmed by 3 bases and V by 2 bases; bases with no gene match: 11. This CDR3 has 17 amino acids. CDR1 is SGHRS and CDR2 is YFSETQ in the germline V gene. CDR3 amino acids: CASSFGTGGFGDTEAFF. As DNA, the CDR3 is TGCGCCAGCAGCTTCGGAACAGGGGGCTTTGGTGACACTGAAGCTTTCTTT.

The rearrangement uses TRBV2 and TRBJ2-3; D is perhaps TRBD2 (6 bases). Germline assignment: CDR1 SNHLY and CDR2 FYNNEI. V lost 6 bases and J lost 6, with 19 bases in between. This CDR3 region has 15 residues. The CDR3 here is CASRPYSGGGDTQYF. The CDR3, as DNA: TGTGCCAGCAGGCCCTATAGTGGGGGAGGTGATACGCAGTATTTT.

V and J are TRBV20-1 and TRBJ1-2; D gene ambiguous. The V gene lost 5 bases and the J gene lost 4 bases, with 8 bases spanning the gap. This CDR3 spans 11 amino acids. Germline V gives CDR1 DFQATT, CDR2 SNEGSKA (reference sequence). The CDR3: CSAFSPYGYTF. In DNA form, the CDR3 reads TGCAGTGCTTTCTCCCCCTATGGCTACACCTTC.

This rearrangement joins TRBV29-1 to TRBJ1-1; 7 nucleotides align to TRBD1. The CDR3 runs 12 residues. The germline CDR1 and CDR2 sequences are SQVTM and ANQGSEA. V was clipped by 7 bases and J by 2 bases; unmatched bases: 4. The CDR3 here is CSGAGGNTEAFF. The CDR3 coding sequence is TGCAGCGGGGCAGGGGGAAACACTGAAGCTTTCTTT.

The CDR3 spells CASSLTGTSGDGYTF. The CDR3, as DNA: TGTGCCAGCTCCCTGACAGGGACTTCTGGGGATGGCTACACCTTC. This chain connects TRBV18 to TRBJ1-2, with 7 bases aligning to TRBD1. Germline CDR1 reads KGHSH; CDR2 reads LQKENI. V dropped 6 bases and J dropped 6; count of bases not matched to a gene: 13. CDR3 length: 15 residues. The full variable domain, rest sourced from reference TRBV18 and TRBJ1-2, is NAGVMQNPRHLVRRRGQEARLRCSPMKGHSHVYWYRQLPEEGLKFMVYLQKENIIDESGMPKERFSAEFPKEGPSILRIQQVVRGDSAAYFCASSLTGTSGDGYTFGSGTRLTVV.

The rearrangement joins TRBV7-9 to TRBJ2-7; D might be TRBD2 (5 bases). The CDR3 runs 14 residues. The ends were cut back, 5 bases at V and 6 bases at J, with 17 bases in the middle. In germline, CDR1 is SEHNR, CDR2 FQNEAQ (reference sequence). CDR3 region: CASSRRESRSEQYF. The CDR3 DNA sequence: TGTGCCAGCAGCCGTCGGGAAAGTCGCTCCGAGCAGTACTTC.